This T cell receptor beta chain was sequenced for a study of CD8 T cells in Susac syndrome. The CDR3 has 12 amino acids. Germline V gene data show CDR1 as MNHEY and CDR2 as SMNVEV (reference sequence). V lost 5 bases to trimming and J lost 7 bases, with 11 bases between them. After extraction with the RNeasy kit, roughly 0.5 to 1 ug of the RNA was reverse transcribed using random hexamers. One entry per CDR3 protein results from TCRdb running MiXCR on the immunoSEQ multiplex PCR reads. The table shows some 130,000 distinct CDR3 sequences, with over 90% occurring only once. This sequence was found in a human donor in good health. Sequencing used CD4+ T cells from PBMCs. The chain carries TRBV27 and TRBJ1-2; TRBD1 might be the D (5 bases). The chain's CDR3 is CASSPGTSGYTF. The CDR3 DNA sequence: TGTGCCAGCAGTCCGGGGACGTCTGGCTACACCTTC.